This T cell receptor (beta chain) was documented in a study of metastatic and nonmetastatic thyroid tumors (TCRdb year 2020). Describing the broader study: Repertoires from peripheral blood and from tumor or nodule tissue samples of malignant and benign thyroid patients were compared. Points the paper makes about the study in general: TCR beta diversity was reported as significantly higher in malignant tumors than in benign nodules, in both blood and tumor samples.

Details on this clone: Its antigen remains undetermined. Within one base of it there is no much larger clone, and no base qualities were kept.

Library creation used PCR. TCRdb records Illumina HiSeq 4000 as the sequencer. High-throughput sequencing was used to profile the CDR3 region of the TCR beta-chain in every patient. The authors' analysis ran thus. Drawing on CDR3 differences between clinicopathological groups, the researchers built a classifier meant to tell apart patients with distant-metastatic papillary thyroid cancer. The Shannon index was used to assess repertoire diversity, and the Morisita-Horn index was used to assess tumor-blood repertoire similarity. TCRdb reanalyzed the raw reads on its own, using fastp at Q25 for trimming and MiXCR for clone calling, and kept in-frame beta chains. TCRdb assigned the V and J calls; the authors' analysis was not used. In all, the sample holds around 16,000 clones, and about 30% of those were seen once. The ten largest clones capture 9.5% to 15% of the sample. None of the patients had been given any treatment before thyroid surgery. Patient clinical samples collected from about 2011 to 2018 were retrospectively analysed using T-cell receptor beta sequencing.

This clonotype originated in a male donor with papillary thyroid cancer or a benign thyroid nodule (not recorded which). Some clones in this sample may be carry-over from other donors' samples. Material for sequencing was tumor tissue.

Here the CDR3 is given as CASSLDGQYYGYTF. The sequence in DNA is TGTGCCAGCAGCTTAGATGGACAGTACTATGGCTACACCTTC. Recombination linked TRBV7-6 to TRBJ1-2; TRBD1 is a possible D gene, resting on 6 matching bases. CDR1 and CDR2, looked up from the germline V gene, are SGHVS and FNYEAQ. The CDR3 runs 14 amino acids, cysteine and phenylalanine included. Of all the DNA, just the CDR3 is kept, 42 bases in frame from base 1. The V and J ends are trimmed by 1 base and 3 bases, leaving 9 bases between them. Where the CDR3 stops, the reference TRBV7-6 and TRBJ1-2 genes take over; the full variable domain is GAGVSQSPRYKVTKRGQDVALRCDPISGHVSLYWYRQALGQGPEFLTYFNYEAQQDKSGLPNDRFSAERPEGSISTLTIQRTEQRDSAMYRCASSLDGQYYGYTFGSGTRLTVV.